Reported below is one TCR beta chain. Its matching antigen is unknown. The sample comes from a study of T cells in Graves' hyperthyroidism and ophthalmopathy. Study-wide findings and caveats: Ophthalmopathy was predicted by the model a median of roughly 6.6 months ahead of onset.

V was trimmed by 3 bases and J by 1 base, leaving 10 bases between them. CDR1 and CDR2 from the germline V gene are MNHNS and SASEGT. The CDR3 has 14 residues. Graves' hyperthyroidism was deemed stable given no ophthalmopathy progression within 18 months. Investigators excluded patients with uncontrolled infection, other autoimmune disease, pregnancy or lactation. From roughly 9.2 ml of fresh peripheral blood, PBMCs were isolated. RNA transcripts served as the template for amplifying TCR beta CDR3 regions. Carried out on the TCR CDR3, a first-round RT-PCR used the HTBI primer set. TCRdb passed the multiplex PCR reads through MiXCR, listing each CDR3 protein once. The sample yields 350,000 to 400,000 distinct CDR3 sequences, 15% to 20% seen once.

The receptor was isolated from a woman younger than 30 with Graves' hyperthyroidism. This sequence joins TRBV6-1 and TRBJ2-7, with TRBD1 as a possible D gene (5 bases). Sequenced material: blood. This chain's CDR3 is CASSETVSSYEQYF. In nucleotides, the CDR3 is TGTGCCAGCAGTGAGACAGTTTCGTCCTACGAGCAGTACTTC.